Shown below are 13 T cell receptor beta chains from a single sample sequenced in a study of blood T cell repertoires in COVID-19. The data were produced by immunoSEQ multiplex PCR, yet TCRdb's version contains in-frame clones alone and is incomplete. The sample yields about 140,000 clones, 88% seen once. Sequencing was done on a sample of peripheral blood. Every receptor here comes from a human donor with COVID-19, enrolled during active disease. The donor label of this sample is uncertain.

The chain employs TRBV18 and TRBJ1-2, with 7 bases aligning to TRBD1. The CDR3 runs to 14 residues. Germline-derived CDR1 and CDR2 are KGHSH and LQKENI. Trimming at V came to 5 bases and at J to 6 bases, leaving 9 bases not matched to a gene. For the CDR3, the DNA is TGTGCCAGCTCAACCGCCGACAGGGCACATGGCTACACCTTC. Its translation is CASSTADRAHGYTF. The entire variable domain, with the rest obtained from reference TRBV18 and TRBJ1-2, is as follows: NAGVMQNPRHLVRRRGQEARLRCSPMKGHSHVYWYRQLPEEGLKFMVYLQKENIIDESGMPKERFSAEFPKEGPSILRIQQVVRGDSAAYFCASSTADRAHGYTFGSGTRLTVV.

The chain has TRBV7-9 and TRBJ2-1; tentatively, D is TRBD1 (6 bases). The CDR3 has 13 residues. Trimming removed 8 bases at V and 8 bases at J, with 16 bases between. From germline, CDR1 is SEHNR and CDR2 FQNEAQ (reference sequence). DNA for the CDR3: TGTGCCAGCCGTCTGGGGGCGGTTGATGAGCAGTTCTTC. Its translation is CASRLGAVDEQFF.

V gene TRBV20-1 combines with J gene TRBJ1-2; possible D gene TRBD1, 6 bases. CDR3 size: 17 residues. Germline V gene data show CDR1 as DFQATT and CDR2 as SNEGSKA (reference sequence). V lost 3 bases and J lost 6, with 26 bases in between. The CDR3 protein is CSASAPATQGFSDGYTF. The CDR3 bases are TGCAGTGCTAGTGCACCGGCTACCCAGGGGTTTTCGGATGGCTACACCTTC.

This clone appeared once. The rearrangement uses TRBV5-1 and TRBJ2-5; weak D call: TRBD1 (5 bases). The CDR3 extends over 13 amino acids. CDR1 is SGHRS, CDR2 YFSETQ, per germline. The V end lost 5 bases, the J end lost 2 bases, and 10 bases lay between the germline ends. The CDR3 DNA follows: TGCGCCAGCAGTGTCAGGGAACAAGAGACCCAGTACTTC. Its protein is CASSVREQETQYF.

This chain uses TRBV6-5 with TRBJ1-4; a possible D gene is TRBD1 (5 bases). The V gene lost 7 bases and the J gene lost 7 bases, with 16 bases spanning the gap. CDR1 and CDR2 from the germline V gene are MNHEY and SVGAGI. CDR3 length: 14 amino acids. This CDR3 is CASTGRRGGEKLFF. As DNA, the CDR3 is TGTGCCAGCACAGGGAGGAGGGGAGGTGAAAAACTGTTTTTT.

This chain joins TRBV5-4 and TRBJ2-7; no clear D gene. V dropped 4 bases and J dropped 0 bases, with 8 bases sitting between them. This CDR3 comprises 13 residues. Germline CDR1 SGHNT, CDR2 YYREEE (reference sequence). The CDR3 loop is CASSRESSYEQYF. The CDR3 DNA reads TGTGCCAGCAGCCGAGAAAGCTCCTACGAGCAGTACTTC.

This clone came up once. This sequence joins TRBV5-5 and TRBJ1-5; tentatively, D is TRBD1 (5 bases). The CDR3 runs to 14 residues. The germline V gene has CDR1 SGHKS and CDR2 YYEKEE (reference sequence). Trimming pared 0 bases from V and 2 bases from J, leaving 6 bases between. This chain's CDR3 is CASSLAGGNQPQHF. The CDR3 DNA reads TGTGCCAGCAGCTTGGCGGGGGGCAATCAGCCCCAGCATTTT.

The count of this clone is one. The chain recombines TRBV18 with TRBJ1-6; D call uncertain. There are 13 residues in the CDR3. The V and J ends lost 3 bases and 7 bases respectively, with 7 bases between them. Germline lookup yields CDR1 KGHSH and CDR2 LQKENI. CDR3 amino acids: CASSPNENSPLHF. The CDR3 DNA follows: TGTGCCAGCTCACCCAATGAGAATTCACCCCTCCACTTT.

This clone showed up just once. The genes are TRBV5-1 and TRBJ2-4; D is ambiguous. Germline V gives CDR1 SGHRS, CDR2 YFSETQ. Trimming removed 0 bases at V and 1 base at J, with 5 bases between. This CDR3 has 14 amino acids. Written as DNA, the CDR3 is TGCGCCAGCAGCTTGGGGGCCGCCAAAAACATTCAGTACTTC. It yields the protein CASSLGAAKNIQYF.

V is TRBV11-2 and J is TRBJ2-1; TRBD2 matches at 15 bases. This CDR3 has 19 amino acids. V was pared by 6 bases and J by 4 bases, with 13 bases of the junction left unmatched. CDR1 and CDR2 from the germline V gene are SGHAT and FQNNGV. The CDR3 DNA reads TGTGCCAGCAGTTCCATAGGGGGACTAGCGGGGGGACTTTACAATGAGCAGTTCTTC. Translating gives CASSSIGGLAGGLYNEQFF.

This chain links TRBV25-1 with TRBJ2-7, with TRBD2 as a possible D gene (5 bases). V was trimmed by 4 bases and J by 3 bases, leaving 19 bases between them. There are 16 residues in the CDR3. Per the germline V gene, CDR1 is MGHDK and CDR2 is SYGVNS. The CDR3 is CASSGVSGKRDYEQYF. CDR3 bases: TGTGCCAGCAGTGGGGTATCGGGGAAACGAGACTACGAGCAGTACTTC.

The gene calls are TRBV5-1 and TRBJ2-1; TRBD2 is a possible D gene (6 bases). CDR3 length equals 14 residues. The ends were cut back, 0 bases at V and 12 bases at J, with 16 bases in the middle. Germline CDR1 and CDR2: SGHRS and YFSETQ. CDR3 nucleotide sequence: TGCGCCAGCAGCTTGGTCGTCGGGGGAGAGGGGCAGTTCTTC. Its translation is CASSLVVGGEGQFF.

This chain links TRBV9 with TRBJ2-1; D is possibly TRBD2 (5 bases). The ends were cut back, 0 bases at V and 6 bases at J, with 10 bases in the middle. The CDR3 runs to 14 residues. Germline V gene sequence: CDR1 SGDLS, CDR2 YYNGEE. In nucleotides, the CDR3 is TGTGCCAGCAGCGTAGGAGTAGCGCCCAATGAGCAGTTCTTC. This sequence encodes CASSVGVAPNEQFF.